This T cell receptor (beta chain) was recorded in a study of CD4 T cells in relation to SARS-CoV-2 and coronaviruses. Across the study: TCR beta CDR3s were sequenced after approximately 11-day antigen culture of PBMCs. Patient ages ranged from about 21 to 72, median 38.

CDR1 LGHNA and CDR2 YNFKEQ come from the germline V gene. V was shortened by 4 bases and J by 0 bases, with 13 bases between the two germline ends. The CDR3 totals 16 residues. Of note for this clone: The antigen remains unidentified.

Study observations and caveats: Around 60% of donors had memory CD4+ clonotypes crossrecognizing SARS-CoV-2 and common cold coronavirus spike.

Naive or memory CD4+ cells were cultured 1:1 with T cell-depleted PBMCs plus CEF. Assay used: immunoSEQ multiplex PCR; TCRdb lists only in-frame clones, some missing. Among about 36,000 clones listed, roughly 82% were seen once. The sequence was obtained from an adult with COVID-19. This chain joins TRBV4-2 and TRBJ1-3, with unresolved D. Sequencing input: memory CD4+ T cells from PBMCs, cultured in vitro. CDR3 DNA sequence: TGTGCCAGCAGCCTCGCCGAACTGAGCTCTGGAAACACCATATATTTT. Protein: CASSLAELSSGNTIYF.